Sequencing of this T cell receptor (beta chain) was carried out in a study of blood T cell repertoires in COVID-19. The CDR3 is 14 residues long. Trimming pared 6 bases from V and 6 bases from J, leaving 17 bases between. Germline CDR1 and CDR2: MNHEY and SVGAGI. Sequencing was performed with immunoSEQ multiplex PCR; in TCRdb, only in-frame clones are kept and a portion is missing. Counted here are 220,000 or so clones, 65% to 85% occurring once; the ten biggest clones make up less than 2.5%. This TCR was recovered from a woman aged 60-75 years with acute or convalescent COVID-19. This sequence joins TRBV6-5 and TRBJ1-1, with D uncertain. Sequencing input: peripheral blood. The CDR3: CASREGSAGAEAFF. The CDR3 DNA reads TGTGCCAGCAGGGAGGGTTCGGCTGGCGCTGAAGCTTTCTTT.